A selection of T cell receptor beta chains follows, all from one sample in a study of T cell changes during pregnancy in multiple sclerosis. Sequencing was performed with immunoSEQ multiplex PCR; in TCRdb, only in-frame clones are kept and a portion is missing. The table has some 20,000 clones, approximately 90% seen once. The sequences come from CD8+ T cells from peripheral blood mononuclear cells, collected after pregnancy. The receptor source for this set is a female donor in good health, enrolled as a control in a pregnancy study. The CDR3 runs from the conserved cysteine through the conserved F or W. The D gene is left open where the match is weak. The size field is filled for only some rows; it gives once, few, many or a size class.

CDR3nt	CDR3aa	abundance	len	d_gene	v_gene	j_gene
TGTGCCAGCAGCGAGACAGGGGGGTTCCATGGCTACACCTTC	CASSETGGFHGYTF	NA	14	TRBD1	TRBV7-9	TRBJ1-2
TGTGCCAGCAGCTTGGGTAACTCCTATAATTCACCCCTCCACTTT	CASSLGNSYNSPLHF	NA	15	NA	TRBV5-6	TRBJ1-6
TGTGCCAGCAGCACCGGGGGACTCCGGGGGGGCAATCAGCCCCAGCATTTT	CASSTGGLRGGNQPQHF	NA	17	NA	TRBV5-5	TRBJ1-5
TGTGCCAGCAGTACCCGACAGGGCCCTCCGACCCAGTACTTC	CASSTRQGPPTQYF	once	14	TRBD1	TRBV27	TRBJ2-5
TGCAGCGCCCCCGGGACAGGGCCACCCGAAGCTTTCTTT	CSAPGTGPPEAFF	NA	13	TRBD1	TRBV29-1	TRBJ1-1
TGTGCCAGCAGATCCCAACGGTCTTTTAATGAAAAACTGTTTTTT	CASRSQRSFNEKLFF	NA	15	NA	TRBV5-5	TRBJ1-4
TGTGCCAGCAGCCGGGGACAGGGGGCCTCTTATGGCTACACCTTC	CASSRGQGASYGYTF	NA	15	TRBD1	TRBV7-9	TRBJ1-2
TGTGCCAGCAGTTTTAACAATGAGCAGTTCTTC	CASSFNNEQFF	NA	11	NA	TRBV27	TRBJ2-1
TGTGCCAGCAGTCCCCCGGAGGGCAGCCAACTTCCGTATGGCTACACCTTC	CASSPPEGSQLPYGYTF	NA	17	NA	TRBV27	TRBJ1-2
TGTGCCTGGACCATAGCGGGGGGGCCTTTCAATGAGCAGTTCTTC	CAWTIAGGPFNEQFF	NA	15	TRBD2	TRBV30	TRBJ2-1
TGCGCCAGCAGTGCGAGGGAGGGAGCGGGGACTGAAGCTTTCTTT	CASSAREGAGTEAFF	few	15	NA	TRBV10-2	TRBJ1-1
TGTGCCATCAGTGAGTCCCCCGGGGGGAACACTGAAGCTTTCTTT	CAISESPGGNTEAFF	NA	15	NA	TRBV10-3	TRBJ1-1
TGTGCCAGCTTAGCGGGAGTAAACGAGCAGTACTTC	CASLAGVNEQYF	NA	12	TRBD2	TRBV2	TRBJ2-7
TGTGCTAGTGGTTTAGGGGGAAGCTACAATGAGCAGTTCTTC	CASGLGGSYNEQFF	NA	14	NA	TRBV12-5	TRBJ2-1
TGTGCCAGCAGTGAACACAGGGATAACTATGGCTACACCTTC	CASSEHRDNYGYTF	NA	14	NA	TRBV2	TRBJ1-2
TGTGCCAGCAGCACCGGACAGGGCCCGACACCCCTCCACTTT	CASSTGQGPTPLHF	NA	14	TRBD1	TRBV5-4	TRBJ1-6
TGTGCCAGCAGTTTAGGAGCAGCCTTCTATGGCTACACCTTC	CASSLGAAFYGYTF	few	14	NA	TRBV27	TRBJ1-2
TGTGCCAGCAGAGGCGCGGGGACTGAAGCTTTCTTT	CASRGAGTEAFF	few	12	NA	TRBV9	TRBJ1-1
TGTGCCTCTGCTCCTAGCGGGATACGCGCAGATACGCAGTATTTT	CASAPSGIRADTQYF	NA	15	TRBD2	TRBV2	TRBJ2-3
TGTGCCAGCAGTGAATTTGCGGGAGGGCCGAACGAGCAGTACTTC	CASSEFAGGPNEQYF	NA	15	TRBD2	TRBV25-1	TRBJ2-7
TGTGCCAGCAGCTTAGGAGGCAGCGGGCAGTTCTTC	CASSLGGSGQFF	once	12	NA	TRBV13	TRBJ2-1
TGTGCCAGCAGCGGGGGTTGGCCAGGGGGCACTGAAGCTTTCTTT	CASSGGWPGGTEAFF	NA	15	TRBD1	TRBV5-8	TRBJ1-1
TGTGCCAGCAGCCAGGACAGGTCCACCTTC	CASSQDRSTF	NA	10	TRBD1	TRBV7-9	TRBJ1-2
TGTGCCTGGGGGACAGACGCTGAAGCTTTCTTT	CAWGTDAEAFF	NA	11	TRBD1	TRBV30	TRBJ1-1
TGTGCCAGCAGCGCTTGGCGGTCCTACAATGAGCAGTTCTTC	CASSAWRSYNEQFF	NA	14	NA	TRBV9	TRBJ2-1
TGTGCCAGTAGTATTTCTTCGGGACAGGGGTCCTACGAGCAGTACTTC	CASSISSGQGSYEQYF	NA	16	TRBD1	TRBV19	TRBJ2-7
TGTGCCAGCTGTGACAGGTTAACCGAGCAGTACTTC	CASCDRLTEQYF	NA	12	NA	TRBV2	TRBJ2-7
TGTGCCAGCAGCTTACCAGGGGAGTTCGCTGAAGCTTTCTTT	CASSLPGEFAEAFF	NA	14	NA	TRBV7-9	TRBJ1-1
TGTGCCAGCCCTCTGGAGGGTTCGATTGGCTACACCTTC	CASPLEGSIGYTF	NA	13	NA	TRBV7-9	TRBJ1-2
TGCGCCAGCAGCCAAGATCTAGTCTCCTACGAGCAGTACTTC	CASSQDLVSYEQYF	NA	14	NA	TRBV4-1	TRBJ2-7
TGTGCCAGCAGCTTAGCCAGGTCGTCCTCTGGGGCCAACGTCCTGACTTTC	CASSLARSSSGANVLTF	NA	17	NA	TRBV7-6	TRBJ2-6
TGTGCCAGCAGTTTATACGGGGATCACACCGGGGAGCTGTTTTTT	CASSLYGDHTGELFF	NA	15	NA	TRBV28	TRBJ2-2